This T cell receptor (beta chain) was retrieved from a study of cytomegalovirus exposure and HLA in healthy donors. Trimming took off 8 bases at V and 6 bases at J, with 19 bases between the two ends. CDR3 length: 14 amino acids. The germline gives CDR1 MNHEY, CDR2 SVGAGI. General study results and limits: Further analysis, carried out later, found HLA-associated TCR beta chains more clonally expanded than equally common other chains. The CMV antigen specificity of a few CMV-associated chains was confirmed through in vitro analysis.

Both 60 Vbeta primers and 13 Jbeta primers went into the PCR. Per the original data handling: An analysis that came later counted 60 million to 80 million unique TCR beta chains, about 10 million shared. Profiling relied on immunoSEQ multiplex PCR, and the TCRdb table lists in-frame clones only, not all of them. V, J and clone size reflect that table, while D and trimming were determined from the DNA. The repertoire holds more than 95,000 clones, approximately 82% seen once, with around 8.4% in the top ten. Likely unrecorded immune exposures existed in these nominally healthy donors. A word on this clone: The antigen remains undetermined.

The sequence was collected from a man in his forties or fifties in good health and CMV-seropositive. The chain is built from TRBV6-5 and TRBJ1-2; TRBD1 might be the D (5 bases). The source material was PBMCs. The chain's CDR3 is CASSGGRRWDGYTF. The DNA for the CDR3 is TGTGCCAGCTCGGGGGGAAGAAGATGGGATGGCTACACCTTC.